This note documents a single TCR beta chain sequence. Its antigen is undetermined. Trimming took off 0 bases at V and 1 base at J, with 11 bases between the two ends. CDR3 size: 15 residues. In germline, CDR1 is SGHDT, CDR2 YYEEEE. This sample is part of a study of a mutant IDH1 vaccine in newly diagnosed glioma. About the research overall: Patients previously underwent radiotherapy, temozolomide, or both, and most underwent both.

The time point: week 5, during vaccination. It was 300 ug of mutant IDH1 20-mer peptide that made up each vaccine dose, given with topical imiquimod. Astrocytomas found in donors were new, WHO grade 3 or 4, IDH1-mutant and ATRX-lost. Only in-frame clones appear in the TCRdb table, and some are missing; sequencing was by immunoSEQ multiplex PCR. The sample holds tens of thousands of clones; roughly 90% are singletons and the top ten take under 0.7%. The V and J genes are TRBV5-6 and TRBJ2-7; possibly TRBD1 for D (5 bases). The sequence was collected from a woman aged 50 to 65 with glioma. The source was PBMCs, collected from a glioma patient whose treatment included an IDH1 peptide vaccine. CDR3 nucleotide sequence: TGTGCCAGCAGCTTGGGGGGCGGCCAATCCTACGAGCAGTACTTC. This encodes CASSLGGGQSYEQYF.